One and the same sample provided the 10 T cell receptor beta chains below, sequenced in a study of identical twins. TCRdb called the 5' RACE reads again in MiXCR, with one record for every CDR3 protein. This sample has about 470,000 distinct CDR3 sequences, with roughly a quarter found just once. The same specimen was also included in a second study, on T cells expressing NK-cell markers.

Sequencing used CD4+ T cells sorted from blood. The receptor set was obtained from a woman aged 18-35 years in good health.

A few counts support this clonotype. The gene calls are TRBV7-9 and TRBJ2-3; 11 bases match TRBD2. There are 17 residues in the CDR3. J was trimmed by 8 bases and V by 4 bases; bases with no gene match: 14. The germline V gene has CDR1 SEHNR and CDR2 FQNEAQ (reference sequence). CDR3 in amino acids: CASSWDSGRAASGTQYF. The CDR3 DNA sequence: TGTGCCAGCAGCTGGGATAGCGGGAGGGCCGCCTCGGGTACGCAGTATTTT.

This chain joins TRBV5-1 and TRBJ2-7; 12 bases agree with TRBD2. The CDR3 contains 17 residues. The V gene end was trimmed by 0 bases and the J gene end by 6 bases; junction bases not matched to a gene: 10. The germline CDR1 and CDR2 sequences are SGHRS and YFSETQ. CDR3 coding DNA: TGCGCCAGCAGCTTGGGTCTAGCGGGAGGGATGGTGGCCGAGCAGTACTTC. Protein product: CASSLGLAGGMVAEQYF.

The rearrangement joins TRBV6-1 to TRBJ2-5; the D gene is possibly TRBD1 (5 bases). In germline, CDR1 is MNHNS, CDR2 SASEGT. V was clipped by 3 bases and J by 5 bases, with 10 bases between them. This CDR3 has 13 residues. CDR3 sequence: CASSDGAWETQYF. The CDR3 DNA reads as TGTGCCAGCAGTGATGGGGCCTGGGAGACCCAGTACTTC.

This clonotype was detected only a few times. V is TRBV12-3 or TRBV12-4 and J is TRBJ1-6; D ambiguous. The CDR3 sequence is 15 residues long. The V gene lost 1 base and the J gene lost 6 bases, with 10 bases spanning the gap. The CDR3, as DNA: TGTGCCAGCAGTTTAGTGCCGGGAGGTAATTCACCCCTCCACTTT. Residues: CASSLVPGGNSPLHF.

The rearrangement links TRBV20-1 to TRBJ2-3, with 11 positions matching TRBD2. CDR3 length equals 15 residues. Germline V gene data show CDR1 as DFQATT and CDR2 as SNEGSKA (reference sequence). The ends lost 2 bases at V and 1 base at J; junction bases unmatched: 2. DNA of the CDR3: TGCAGTGCTAGACTTAGCGGGGGGGGCACAGATACGCAGTATTTT. As protein: CSARLSGGGTDTQYF.

This clonotype was detected a few times. This chain joins TRBV10-3 and TRBJ2-1, with TRBD2 matching over 7 bases. Germline assignment: CDR1 ENHRY and CDR2 SYGVKD. J lost 8 bases, V lost 3 bases, and 10 bases had no gene match. The CDR3 has 15 amino acids. CDR3 region: CAISDRAGAMDEQFF. CDR3 DNA sequence: TGTGCCATCAGTGACCGTGCGGGAGCAATGGATGAGCAGTTCTTC.

This clonotype was seen more than once but under ten times. The chain joins TRBV20-1 to TRBJ2-3; 10 bases are shared with TRBD2. With V trimmed by 5 bases and J by 2 bases, 4 bases remained unmatched. CDR3 length: 14 residues. Germline CDR1 reads DFQATT; CDR2 reads SNEGSKA (reference sequence). CDR3 residues: CSASLAGITDTQYF. CDR3 in DNA: TGCAGTGCTTCACTAGCGGGGATCACAGATACGCAGTATTTT.

The chain uses TRBV20-1 and TRBJ1-1; D is unresolved. The V gene's germline CDR1 is DFQATT and CDR2 SNEGSKA (reference sequence). The CDR3 is 13 residues long. V was clipped by 5 bases and J by 0 bases, with 10 bases between them. The CDR3: CSARPGMNTEAFF. The CDR3 DNA sequence: TGCAGTGCTCGTCCGGGGATGAACACTGAAGCTTTCTTT.

The table lists this clonotype with a few counts. J is TRBJ2-1 and V is TRBV24-1; no clear D. The CDR3 totals 12 residues. V was clipped by 3 bases and J by 10 bases, with 9 bases between them. The V gene's germline CDR1 is KGHDR and CDR2 SFDVKD. In DNA form, the CDR3 reads TGTGCCACCAGTGATGATACAGAGGAGCAGTTCTTC. Its protein product is CATSDDTEEQFF.

V and J are TRBV20-1 and TRBJ2-3; D is ambiguous. Trimming left V 0 bases short and J 1 base short, with 11 bases between. The CDR3 totals 15 residues. Germline assignment: CDR1 DFQATT and CDR2 SNEGSKA (reference sequence). The CDR3 bases are TGCAGTGCTAGAGATCGCCGGTTAGGCACAGATACGCAGTATTTT. Amino acid sequence: CSARDRRLGTDTQYF.